This TCR beta chain was found in a study of cytotoxic CD8 clonotypes in ibrutinib-treated CLL. Generated by immunoSEQ multiplex PCR, the TCRdb table keeps only in-frame clones and is missing some. This table holds over 140,000 clones, about 84% found once. TCR beta library input comprised roughly 1.8 micrograms of genomic DNA from cryopreserved PBMCs. Points on this clone: What it binds is unknown.

The study's findings and limits: Clonality rose at ibrutinib response and fell back toward baseline at progression.

Sequencing was performed on PBMCs, taken after 36 months of ibrutinib treatment. The clonotype was recovered from a human donor with chronic lymphocytic leukemia.

CDR3 in amino acids: CASGRQGTNTEAFF. CDR3 in DNA: TGTGCCTCCGGGCGACAGGGGACTAACACTGAAGCTTTCTTT. The chain couples TRBV10-3 to TRBJ1-1; 8 nucleotides match TRBD1. CDR1 is ENHRY, CDR2 SYGVKD, per germline. The CDR3 runs 14 residues. V was clipped by 11 bases and J by 2 bases; unmatched bases: 10.